This T cell receptor beta chain was identified during a study of blood T cell repertoires in COVID-19. Overall study context: Collection of acute and convalescent COVID-19 samples took place in the United States, Italy and Spain.

Sequenced by immunoSEQ multiplex PCR; TCRdb stores in-frame clones only, minus some. Of roughly 260,000 clones detected, approximately 85% appear once; the ten largest clones hold approximately 2%. Each participant's cohort was designated according to participant-reported clinical history. Germline loops: CDR1 SGDLS, CDR2 YYNGEE. The CDR3 has 15 residues. Trimming stripped 0 bases from V and 9 bases from J, with 16 bases between. This chain connects TRBV9 to TRBJ2-1, with a tentative D call TRBD2 (7 bases). Specimen: PBMCs or T cells enriched from blood (not recorded which). This TCR was recovered from a woman in her forties or fifties who had recovered from COVID-19. The DNA of the CDR3 is TGTGCCAGCAGCGTAGCTCTCGGGGGGCAGGGTGAGCAGTTCTTC. Encoded protein: CASSVALGGQGEQFF. The full variable domain, rest sourced from reference TRBV9 and TRBJ2-1, is DSGVTQTPKHLITATGQRVTLRCSPRSGDLSVYWYQQSLDQGLQFLIQYYNGEERAKGNILERFSAQQFPDLHSELNLSSLELGDSALYFCASSVALGGQGEQFFGPGTRLTVL.